The 2 T cell receptor beta chains below come from one sample, sequenced in a study of CD8+CD57+ T cells in acquired aplastic anemia. It was genomic DNA that served as the template for profiling TCR beta VDJ and CDR3. A single record per CDR3 protein comes from TCRdb applying MiXCR to the reads. The sample lists 400,000 to 500,000 distinct CDR3 sequences; 55% to 70% were seen once. The sample was sorted CD4+, CD8+, or CD8+CD57+ T cells (not recorded which) from PBMCs. The receptor source for this set is a human donor in good health, serving as a control.

Comments on this clonotype: The junction and the germline gene differ at one end; a read error may be behind it. The J gene is TRBJ1-2, the V gene TRBV7-2; D not resolved. The CDR3 is 14 residues long. In germline, CDR1 is SGHTA, CDR2 FQGNSA. CDR3 nucleotide sequence: TGTGCCAGCAGCCCACGCACCCAGGTTTCTCCCCTCAACTTC. It yields the protein CASSPRTQVSPLNF. The variable domain in full, completed from reference TRBV7-2 and TRBJ1-2, reads GAGVSQSPSNKVTEKGKDVELRCDPISGHTALYWYRQSLGQGLEFLIYFQGNSAPDKSGLPSDRFSAERTGGSVSTLTIQRTQQEDSAVYLCASSPRTQVSPLNFGSGTRLTVV.

To note about this clonotype: This may be a read error: a much more frequent sequence differs by one nucleotide. This chain joins TRBV4-2 and TRBJ1-1; D remains unclear. The CDR3 has 15 amino acids. V lost 5 bases, J lost 3 bases, and 16 bases lay in between. Germline lookup yields CDR1 LGHNA and CDR2 YNFKEQ. CDR3 residues: CASSMQLRLDTEAFF. The CDR3 DNA reads TGTGCCAGCAGCATGCAGCTGCGTCTGGACACTGAAGCTTTCTTT.